This paragraph reports one T cell receptor (beta chain). Antigen: not known. At collection, donors were nominally healthy, but unrecorded immune exposures were probable. This sample stems from a study of cytomegalovirus exposure and HLA in healthy donors. PCR primers comprised 60 Vbeta and 13 Jbeta primers. Clones were sequenced by immunoSEQ multiplex PCR, and TCRdb holds only the in-frame ones, with some missing. This repertoire comprises about 160,000 clones; its ten largest clones make up roughly 1.9%. Findings and caveats of the study: The classifier was said to identify cytomegalovirus status with high specificity and sensitivity.

The origin of this receptor is a young man in good health and CMV-seronegative. Sequencing was performed on PBMCs.

The CDR3 region has the DNA TGTGCCAGTAGTCCTCTAGCGATTAGCTCCTACAATGAGCAGTTCTTC. It translates to CASSPLAISSYNEQFF. The chain employs TRBV19 and TRBJ2-1; D is perhaps TRBD2 (6 bases). CDR1 and CDR2 from the germline V gene are LNHDA and SQIVND (reference sequence). Deletions cut 5 bases from V and 0 bases from J, with 14 bases between. This CDR3 is 16 amino acids long. The entire variable domain, with the rest obtained from reference TRBV19 and TRBJ2-1, is as follows: DGGITQSPKYLFRKEGQNVTLSCEQNLNHDAMYWYRQDPGQGLRLIYYSQIVNDFQKGDIAEGYSVSREKKESFPLTVTSAQKNPTAFYLCASSPLAISSYNEQFFGPGTRLTVL.